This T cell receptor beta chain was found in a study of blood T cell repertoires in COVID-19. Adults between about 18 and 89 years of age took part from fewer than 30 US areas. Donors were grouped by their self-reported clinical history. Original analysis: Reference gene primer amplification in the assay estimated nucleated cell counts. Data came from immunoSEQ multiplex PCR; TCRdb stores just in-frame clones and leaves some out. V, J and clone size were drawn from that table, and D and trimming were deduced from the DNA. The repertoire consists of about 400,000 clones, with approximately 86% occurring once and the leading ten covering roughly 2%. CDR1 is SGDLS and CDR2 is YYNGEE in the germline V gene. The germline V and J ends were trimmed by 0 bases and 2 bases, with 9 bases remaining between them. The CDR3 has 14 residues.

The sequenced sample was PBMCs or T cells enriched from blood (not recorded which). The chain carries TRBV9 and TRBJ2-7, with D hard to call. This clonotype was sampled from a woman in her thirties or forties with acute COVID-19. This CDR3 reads CASSVGAQTYEQYF. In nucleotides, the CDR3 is TGTGCCAGCAGCGTAGGAGCGCAAACCTACGAGCAGTACTTC. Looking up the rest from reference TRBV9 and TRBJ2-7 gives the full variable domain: DSGVTQTPKHLITATGQRVTLRCSPRSGDLSVYWYQQSLDQGLQFLIQYYNGEERAKGNILERFSAQQFPDLHSELNLSSLELGDSALYFCASSVGAQTYEQYFGPGTRLTVT.